A selection of T cell receptor beta chains follows, all from one sample in a study of blood T cell repertoires in COVID-19. Produced via immunoSEQ multiplex PCR; TCRdb's table is partial and in-frame only. There are more than 25,000 clones in the sample; roughly 90% occur only once, and 3.5% to 4.5% lies in the top ten. What was sequenced was peripheral blood. The origin of the receptors is a human donor in a cohort sampled during active COVID-19. The CDR3 runs from the conserved cysteine through the conserved F or W. Fields, in order: CDR3 DNA, CDR3 protein, V gene, J gene, D gene, clone size. A D gene is named only where the DNA matches it firmly. Not all rows give a size; the values are once, few, many and, for expanded clones, a class.

TGTGCCAGCAGCAAACAGCGGGGGGGCCTAACAGATACGCAGTATTTT	CASSKQRGGLTDTQYF	TRBV3-1/TRBV3-2	TRBJ2-3	TRBD2	NA
TGTGCCATCAGCCCGACAGGGTTCAATGAGCAGTTCTTC	CAISPTGFNEQFF	TRBV10-3	TRBJ2-1	TRBD1	NA
TGTGCCAGCAGCGTCGGTCAGGGGGGAGGTGAAAAACTGTTTTTT	CASSVGQGGGEKLFF	TRBV9	TRBJ1-4	TRBD1	NA
TGTGCCAGCAGTTTTACCCCTCGGACAGGGAGTAACTATGGCTACACCTTC	CASSFTPRTGSNYGYTF	TRBV27	TRBJ1-2	TRBD1	NA
TGTGCCAGCAGCACAGTGGTGGGCTTCTATGGCTACACCTTC	CASSTVVGFYGYTF	TRBV6-5	TRBJ1-2	NA	NA
TGCGCCAGCTCCCTCGACGGGGGGTTCACCGGGGAGCTGTTTTTT	CASSLDGGFTGELFF	TRBV5-1	TRBJ2-2	TRBD2	NA
TGTGCCAGCAGCTTAGGGAGGGGAGCTGAAGCTTTCTTT	CASSLGRGAEAFF	TRBV11-2	TRBJ1-1	NA	NA
TGTGCCAGCAGTTTAGGTCACCGGGAAAAACTGTTTTTT	CASSLGHREKLFF	TRBV12-3/TRBV12-4	TRBJ1-4	NA	NA
TGTGCCACCAGCCGCTCCGGGACAGGGAGCATCGAGCAGTACTTC	CATSRSGTGSIEQYF	TRBV15	TRBJ2-7	TRBD1	NA
TGTGCCAGCAGTAGACCGACTAGCGGGGGCGTCGGGGAGCTGTTTTTT	CASSRPTSGGVGELFF	TRBV6-6	TRBJ2-2	TRBD2	NA
TGCGCCAGCAGCTTGACTAGCGGGGCGACAGATACGCAGTATTTT	CASSLTSGATDTQYF	TRBV5-1	TRBJ2-3	TRBD2	once
TGTGCCAGCGTATTCGGTCCGGGGGCAACTAATGAAAAACTGTTTTTT	CASVFGPGATNEKLFF	TRBV5-5	TRBJ1-4	NA	NA
TGTGCCAGCTCACCACAGAGACAGGGTCGCGAGACCCAGTACTTC	CASSPQRQGRETQYF	TRBV18	TRBJ2-5	TRBD1	NA
TGCGCCAGCAGGGAGCCCCCCGGCCCTGGCCATCAGCCCCAGCATTTT	CASREPPGPGHQPQHF	TRBV5-1	TRBJ1-5	NA	NA
TGTGCCTGGAGTGTAGACAGGGTAGGCGGGGAGCTGTTTTTT	CAWSVDRVGGELFF	TRBV30	TRBJ2-2	TRBD1	few
TGTGCCAGCAGTTATGAGACTAGCGGGGCCCCCAGCTCCTACGAGCAGTACTTC	CASSYETSGAPSSYEQYF	TRBV6-2/TRBV6-3	TRBJ2-7	TRBD2	NA
TGTGCCAGTAGTACCGGACAGGGCTCGGGGTACGAGCAGTACTTC	CASSTGQGSGYEQYF	TRBV19	TRBJ2-7	TRBD1	NA